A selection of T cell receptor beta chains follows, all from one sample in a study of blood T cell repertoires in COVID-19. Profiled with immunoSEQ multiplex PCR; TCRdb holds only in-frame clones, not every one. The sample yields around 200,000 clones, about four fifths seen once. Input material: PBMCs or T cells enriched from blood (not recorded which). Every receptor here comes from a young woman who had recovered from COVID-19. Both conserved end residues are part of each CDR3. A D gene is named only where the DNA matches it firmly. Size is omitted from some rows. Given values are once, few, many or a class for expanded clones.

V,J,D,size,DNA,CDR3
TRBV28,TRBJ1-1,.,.,TGTGCCAGCAGTGGGGGAGGGGACCCGAACACTGAAGCTTTCTTT,CASSGGGDPNTEAFF
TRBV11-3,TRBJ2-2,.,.,TGTGCCAGCAGCTTGGGGCAGGCGAACACCGGGGAGCTGTTTTTT,CASSLGQANTGELFF
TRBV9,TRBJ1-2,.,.,TGTGCCAGCAGCCCAACCCTCCGAGGGAGGGACGGTCCCTTCTATGGCTACACCTTC,CASSPTLRGRDGPFYGYTF
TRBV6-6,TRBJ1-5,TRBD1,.,TGTGCCAGCAGCCTCGGACAGGGGAGAAATCAGCCCCAGCATTTT,CASSLGQGRNQPQHF
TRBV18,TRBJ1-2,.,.,TGTGCCAGCTCACCTTTGACGGAGGGGCGATCCAACTATGGCTACACCTTC,CASSPLTEGRSNYGYTF
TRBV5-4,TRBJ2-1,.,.,TGTGCCAGCAGCCAGACCTCTAGTGGACAGCTAAAGCAGTTCTTC,CASSQTSSGQLKQFF
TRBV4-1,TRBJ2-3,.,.,TGCGCCAGCAGCCAAGAGAAAGGAGCAGATACGCAGTATTTT,CASSQEKGADTQYF
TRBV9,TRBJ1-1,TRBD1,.,TGTGCCAGCAGCACAACAGGGGGCGGGAAAGCTTTCTTT,CASSTTGGGKAFF
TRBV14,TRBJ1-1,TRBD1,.,TGTGCCAGCAGCCTCCGGACAGGGATGAACACTGAAGCTTTCTTT,CASSLRTGMNTEAFF
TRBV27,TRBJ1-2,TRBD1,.,TGTGCCAGCAGTTTAGCCGGGGCAGGGGGCGGTGGCTACACCTTC,CASSLAGAGGGGYTF
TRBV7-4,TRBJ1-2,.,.,TGTGCCAGCGGCTCTGGTCGGGCGGGGAACTATGGCTACACCTTC,CASGSGRAGNYGYTF
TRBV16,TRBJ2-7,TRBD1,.,TGTGCCAGCAGCCAATCGACAGGGTGGAGCTCCTACGAGCAGTACTTC,CASSQSTGWSSYEQYF
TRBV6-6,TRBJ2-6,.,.,TGTGCCAGCTCCCTTACGGACAGTCCTGGGGCCAACGTCCTGACTTTC,CASSLTDSPGANVLTF
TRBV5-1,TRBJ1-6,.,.,TGCGCCAGCAGCCGGGGGACGGACAATTCACCCCTCCACTTT,CASSRGTDNSPLHF
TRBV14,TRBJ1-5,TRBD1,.,TGTGCCAGCAGCCTAATGACCTCGGGACAGGAGCTTTATAGCAATCAGCCCCAGCATTTT,CASSLMTSGQELYSNQPQHF
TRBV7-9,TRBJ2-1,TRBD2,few,TGTGCCAGCAGCCTAGGGACTAGCGGGAGGGCAGGCAATGAGCAGTTCTTC,CASSLGTSGRAGNEQFF
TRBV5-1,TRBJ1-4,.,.,TGCGCCAGCAGGCCACAGGGTAATCTCTATGAAAAACTGTTTTTT,CASRPQGNLYEKLFF
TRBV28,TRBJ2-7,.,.,TGTGCCAGCAGCCGTGAGTTCGCAACCTACGAGCAGTACTTC,CASSREFATYEQYF
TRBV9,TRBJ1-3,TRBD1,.,TGTGCCAGCAGCGTACGCACAGGGGACTGGTCTGGAAACACCATATATTTT,CASSVRTGDWSGNTIYF
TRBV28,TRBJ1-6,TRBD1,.,TGTGCCAGCACCGACACGACAGGGGGCCCTACACCCCTCCACTTT,CASTDTTGGPTPLHF
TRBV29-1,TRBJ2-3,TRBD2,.,TGCAGCGTTATGGTGACTAGCGGCTACACAGATACGCAGTATTTT,CSVMVTSGYTDTQYF
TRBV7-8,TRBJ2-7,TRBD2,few,TGTGCCAGCAGCTTGGTAGCGGGAGGCTACGAGCAGTACTTC,CASSLVAGGYEQYF
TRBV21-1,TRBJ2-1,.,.,TGTGCCAGCAGAATTATAAGCGGAGAAAGCTCCTACAATGAGCAGTTCTTC,CASRIISGESSYNEQFF
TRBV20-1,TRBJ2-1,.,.,TGCAGTGCTAGTCATACACTAGGCAATGAGCAGTTCTTC,CSASHTLGNEQFF
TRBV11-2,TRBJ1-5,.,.,TGTGCCAGCAGCCCGGCGGGCAGTTGGCAGCCCCAGCATTTT,CASSPAGSWQPQHF
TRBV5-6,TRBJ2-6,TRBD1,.,TGTGCCAGCAGCTTGTCGGGACAGGGAATGCCTGGGGCCAACGTCCTGACTTTC,CASSLSGQGMPGANVLTF
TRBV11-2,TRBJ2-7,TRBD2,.,TGTGCCAGCAGCTTAGGGGCTAGCGGGAGCATCTACGAGCAGTACTTC,CASSLGASGSIYEQYF
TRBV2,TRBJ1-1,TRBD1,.,TGTGCCAGCAGTCAGGGGGCAGGAGGCGCTGAAGCTTTCTTT,CASSQGAGGAEAFF
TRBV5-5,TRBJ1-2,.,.,TGTGCCAGCAGCTTGCTGGGCCCCACTAACTATGGCTACACCTTC,CASSLLGPTNYGYTF
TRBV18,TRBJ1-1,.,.,TGTGCCAGCTCACCCATGGGGGGGCCGTACACTGAAGCTTTCTTT,CASSPMGGPYTEAFF
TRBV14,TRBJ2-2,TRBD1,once,TGTGCCAGCAGCCTCAACAGGGGTGGGACCGGGGAGCTGTTTTTT,CASSLNRGGTGELFF
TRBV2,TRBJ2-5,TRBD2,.,TGTGCCAGCACGGGGGGGAGAGGCCAGTACTTC,CASTGGRGQYF
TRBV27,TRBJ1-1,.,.,TGTGCCAGCAGTTCACAGACTGAAGCTTTCTTT,CASSSQTEAFF
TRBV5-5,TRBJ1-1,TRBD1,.,TGTGCCAGCAGCTTGGACAGGGGGGGGCACCGGGCTTTCTTT,CASSLDRGGHRAFF
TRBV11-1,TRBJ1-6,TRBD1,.,TGTGCCAGCAGCTTCGACAGGGGGGATAATTCACCCCTCCACTTT,CASSFDRGDNSPLHF
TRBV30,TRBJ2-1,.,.,TGTGCCTCTTCAAAGAGCTCCTACAATGAGCAGTTCTTC,CASSKSSYNEQFF
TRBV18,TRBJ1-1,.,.,TGTGCCAGCTCGAAACAGGGGAACACTGAAGCTTTCTTT,CASSKQGNTEAFF
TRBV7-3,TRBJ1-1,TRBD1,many,TGTGCCAGCAGCCCTCAGGGGGCGAACACTGAAGCTTTCTTT,CASSPQGANTEAFF
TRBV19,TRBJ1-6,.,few,TGTGCCAGTAGTATTCTTACAGGGCGTCGCGATTCACCCCTCCACTTT,CASSILTGRRDSPLHF
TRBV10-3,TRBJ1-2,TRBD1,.,TGTGCCATCAGTGAGCTGACAGGGGATCCGAATGGCTACACCTTC,CAISELTGDPNGYTF
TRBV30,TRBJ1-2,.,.,TGTGCCTGGAGTCGGCCAGGGATTAACTATGGCTACACCTTC,CAWSRPGINYGYTF
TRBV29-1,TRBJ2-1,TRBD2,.,TGCAGCGTTGGCACTAGCGTCCACAATGAGCAGTTCTTC,CSVGTSVHNEQFF
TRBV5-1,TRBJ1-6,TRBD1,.,TGCGCCAGCAGCCTGTTACAGGGGCTGTCACCCCTCCACTTT,CASSLLQGLSPLHF
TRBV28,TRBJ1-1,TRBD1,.,TGTGCCAGCACCCTAGGGGGCGCGAAGAAAACTGAAGCTTTCTTT,CASTLGGAKKTEAFF
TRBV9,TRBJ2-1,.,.,TGTGCCAGCAGCGTAGAGGGGAAGGGATACAATGAGCAGTTCTTC,CASSVEGKGYNEQFF